This T cell receptor (beta chain) was recovered during a study of blood T cell repertoires in COVID-19 (dated by TCRdb to between 2020 and 2021). Broadly, across the study: Recovered participants in ImmuneRACE Cohort 3 were defined as having two consecutive negative NP/OP PCR tests, clearance from a healthcare professional, or resolution of symptoms. Collaborator samples came from the United States, Italy and Spain and covered acute and convalescent phases of COVID-19. The prospective study material was composed of cDNA or gDNA derived from T cells, B-cell-depleted T cells, or PBMCs. Subjects who had been exposed to COVID-19, were actively infected with it, or had recovered from it provided the deeply sampled blood TCRbeta repertoires that made up the dataset. The repertoires were made available in a free public database intended to serve as a resource for research on the immune response to SARS-CoV-2. Samples were obtained from the ongoing ImmuneRACE study (first 160 participants) and from 950 to 1,500 subjects provided by 6 global collaborators. The sample metadata nearly always contained a de-identified subject ID, COVID-19 status, age in years and sex. Where available, HLA class I and class II types were obtained from metadata supplied by the sample provider rather than from assay-based typing.

What the research found in general, with its limitations: The quantity of clinical and demographic metadata differed by source and by participant and was supplied without curation.

TCRbeta CDR3 regions were amplified from genomic DNA by means of the immunoSEQ Assay, a bias-controlled multiplex PCR. Per the authors' processing: Nucleated cell counts per sample were estimated from amplification of reference gene primers within the assay. Sequence reads were collapsed and filtered to measure the absolute abundance of every unique TCRbeta CDR3 rearrangement. For each sample, productive Simpson clonality was calculated as the square root of Simpson's diversity index across productive rearrangements. TCRdb retrieved this table from immuneACCESS and kept in-frame rearrangements only. Not all clones are present; in checked studies, unresolved V genes account for under half, and no reason is known for the remainder. Clone size and the V and J calls come from that table; the DNA yielded D and trimming. This sample gives fewer than 200,000 clones in total; approximately 86% of them show up just once. About 22% of the sample is in the top ten clones.

CDR1 and CDR2 are read off the germline V gene as MNHNS and SASEGT. The CDR3 sequence holds 14 residues, the cysteine and phenylalanine included. Kept here is only the CDR3 DNA, which spans 42 bases and is read in frame from base 1. The junction shows trimming of 2 bases on V and 6 bases on J, and the gene matches do not reach 2 bases of it. In the prospective study, participants were roughly 18 to 100 years old, resided in approximately 22 geographic areas of the United States, and were enrolled through a virtual design. To assign participants to cohorts, the prospective study relied on clinical history that participants themselves reported in a screening survey and a study questionnaire. In the prospective study, whole blood, serum and a nasopharyngeal or oropharyngeal swab were collected from each participant by mobile phlebotomists. Additional blood draws and questionnaires over an approximately two-month period could optionally be provided by prospective study participants. Before DNA extraction, prospective study blood samples were shipped either frozen or at room temperature.

Points on this clone: Its antigen has not been determined. It has no much larger one-base neighbor in the sample; base qualities were not kept. Other DNA variants within this sample encode the same CDR3.

Material: PBMCs or T cells enriched from blood (not recorded which). The TCR comes from a woman aged 40-49 years in a cohort exposed to, infected with or recovered from COVID-19 (not recorded which). The V and J segments used are TRBV6-1 and TRBJ2-3; TRBD2 fits 10 bases in the junction. The nucleotide sequence is given as TGTGCCAGCAGTGAAAGCGGGGGGGCCGATACGCAGTATTTT. Protein translation: CASSESGGADTQYF.